Sequencing of this T cell receptor (beta chain) was carried out in a study of blood T cell repertoires in COVID-19. The V segment lost 4 bases and the J segment 0 bases; nucleotides outside the gene matches: 2. Per the germline V gene, CDR1 is SGHDN and CDR2 is FVKESK. This CDR3 contains 14 residues. Per the authors' pipeline: Quantification of nucleated cells was approximated via reference gene primer amplification. Sequencing was performed with immunoSEQ multiplex PCR; in TCRdb, only in-frame clones are kept and a portion is missing. The DNA was the basis for D and trimming; V, J and clone size are from that table. The data contain around 200,000 clones, around nine tenths of them singletons.

The TCR sequence derives from a man in his sixties who had recovered from COVID-19. The sequenced sample consisted of peripheral blood. The rearrangement joins TRBV14 to TRBJ2-7; TRBD1 aligns across 8 bases. Here the CDR3 reads CASSRTGSSYEQYF. CDR3 sequence (DNA): TGTGCCAGCAGCCGGACAGGGAGCTCCTACGAGCAGTACTTC.